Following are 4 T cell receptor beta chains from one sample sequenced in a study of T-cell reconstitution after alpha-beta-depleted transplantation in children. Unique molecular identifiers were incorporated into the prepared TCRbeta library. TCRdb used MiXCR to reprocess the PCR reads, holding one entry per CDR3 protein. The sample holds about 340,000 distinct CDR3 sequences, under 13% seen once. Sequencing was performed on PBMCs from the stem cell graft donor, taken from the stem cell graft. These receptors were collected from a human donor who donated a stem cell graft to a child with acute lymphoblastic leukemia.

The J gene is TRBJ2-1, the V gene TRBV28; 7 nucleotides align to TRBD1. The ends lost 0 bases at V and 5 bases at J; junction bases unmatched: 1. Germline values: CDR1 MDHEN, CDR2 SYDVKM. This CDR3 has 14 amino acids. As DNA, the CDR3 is TGTGCCAGCAGTTTATGGGGGACAGACAATGAGCAGTTCTTC. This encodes CASSLWGTDNEQFF.

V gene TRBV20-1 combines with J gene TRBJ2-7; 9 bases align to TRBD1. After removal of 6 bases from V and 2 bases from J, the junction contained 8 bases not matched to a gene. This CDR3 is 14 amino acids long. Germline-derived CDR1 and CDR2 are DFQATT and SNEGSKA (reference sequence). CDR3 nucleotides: TGCAGTGCCCGCCGGGACAGGGATGCCTACGAGCAGTACTTC. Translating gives CSARRDRDAYEQYF.

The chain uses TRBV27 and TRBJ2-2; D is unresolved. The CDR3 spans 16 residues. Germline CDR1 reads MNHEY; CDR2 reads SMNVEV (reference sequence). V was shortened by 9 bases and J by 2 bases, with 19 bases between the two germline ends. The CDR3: CASLASNFFNTGELFF. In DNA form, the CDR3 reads TGTGCCAGTCTGGCCTCCAACTTTTTTAACACCGGGGAGCTGTTTTTT.

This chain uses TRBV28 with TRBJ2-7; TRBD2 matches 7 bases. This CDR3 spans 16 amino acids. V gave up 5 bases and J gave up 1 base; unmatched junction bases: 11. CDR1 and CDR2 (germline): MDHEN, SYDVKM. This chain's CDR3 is CASSPPGGLGSYEQYF. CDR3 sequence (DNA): TGTGCCAGCAGTCCTCCGGGGGGACTTGGATCCTACGAGCAGTACTTC.